One T cell receptor (beta chain) is described in this entry. What it binds is not known. This sample is part of a study of cytomegalovirus exposure and HLA in healthy donors. Donors likely had unrecorded immune exposures despite being nominally healthy when sampled. The study's findings and limits: Later genetic work tied a missense DCLRE1C variant to beta-chain V and J trimming. Most TCR sequences proved rare, with some public TCRs found in many donors.

Primers included in the PCR were 60 Vbeta and 13 Jbeta primers. The table came from immunoSEQ multiplex PCR; TCRdb's copy has only in-frame clones and leaves some out. The sample carries 65,000 to 85,000 clones, roughly a tenth recorded once. Sequencing used PBMCs. This TCR derives from a man in his fifties or sixties in good health and CMV-seropositive.

CDR3 nucleotides: TGTGCCAGCTCACCACCGAGCTCTGGGGCCAACGTCCTGACTTTC. Its protein is CASSPPSSGANVLTF. This chain links TRBV18 with TRBJ2-6; no clear D gene. The germline CDR1 and CDR2 sequences are KGHSH and LQKENI. CDR3 length equals 15 residues. Trimming pared 0 bases from V and 0 bases from J, leaving 3 bases between.